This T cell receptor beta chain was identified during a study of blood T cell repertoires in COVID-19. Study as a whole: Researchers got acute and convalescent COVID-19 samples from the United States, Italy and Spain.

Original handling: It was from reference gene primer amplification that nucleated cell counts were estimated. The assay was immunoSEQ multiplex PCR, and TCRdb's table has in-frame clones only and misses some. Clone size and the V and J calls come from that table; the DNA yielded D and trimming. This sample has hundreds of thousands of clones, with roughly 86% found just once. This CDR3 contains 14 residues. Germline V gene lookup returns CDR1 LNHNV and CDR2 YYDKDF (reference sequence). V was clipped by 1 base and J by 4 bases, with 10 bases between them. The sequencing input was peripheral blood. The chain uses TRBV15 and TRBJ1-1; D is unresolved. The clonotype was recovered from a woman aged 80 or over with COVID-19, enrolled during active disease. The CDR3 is CATSRVAGSTEAFF. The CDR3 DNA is TGTGCCACCAGCAGAGTAGCCGGGAGCACTGAAGCTTTCTTT. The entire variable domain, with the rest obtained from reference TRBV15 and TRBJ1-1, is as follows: DAMVIQNPRYQVTQFGKPVTLSCSQTLNHNVMYWYQQKSSQAPKLLFHYYDKDFNNEADTPDNFQSRRPNTSFCFLDIRSPGLGDTAMYLCATSRVAGSTEAFFGQGTRLTVV.